Shown below are 20 T cell receptor beta chains from a single sample sequenced in a study of CD8 T cells in Susac syndrome. Random hexamers were used to reverse transcribe roughly 0.45 to 1 ug of RNA. TCRdb itself ran the immunoSEQ multiplex PCR reads through MiXCR, one entry per CDR3 protein. The table has 150,000 to 200,000 distinct CDR3 sequences, 85% to 95% seen once. The sample was CD8+ T cells from PBMCs. The receptors shown here come from a human donor with multiple sclerosis.

The chain uses TRBV3-1 and TRBJ2-7, with TRBD1 matching 9 bases. In germline, CDR1 is LGHDT, CDR2 YNNKEL (reference sequence). J was trimmed by 3 bases and V by 4 bases; bases with no gene match: 10. CDR3 length: 16 amino acids. The CDR3 nucleotides read TGTGCCAGCAGCCCCCCTCCCGGGACAGGGTTCTACGAGCAGTACTTC. This sequence encodes CASSPPPGTGFYEQYF.

The chain employs TRBV2 and TRBJ2-5; D possibly corresponds to TRBD2 (6 bases). V was shortened by 10 bases and J by 0 bases, with 15 bases between the two germline ends. Germline lookup yields CDR1 SNHLY and CDR2 FYNNEI. The CDR3 sequence is 14 residues long. Here the CDR3 reads CATELRGHQETQYF. In nucleotides, the CDR3 is TGTGCCACGGAGTTGCGGGGCCACCAAGAGACCCAGTACTTC.

The genes are TRBV28 and TRBJ1-2, with a weak D call TRBD1 (5 bases). Trimming removed 5 bases at V and 5 bases at J, with 27 bases between. CDR1 and CDR2 (germline): MDHEN, SYDVKM. The CDR3 is made up of 18 amino acids. The CDR3 reads CASSTWRDSRTRPYGYTF. The CDR3 region has the DNA TGTGCCAGCAGTACATGGCGAGACAGCAGGACACGACCATATGGCTACACCTTC.

The V and J genes are TRBV6-5 and TRBJ2-5; TRBD2 agrees at 11 bases. V lost 8 bases, J lost 5 bases, and 10 bases stayed unmatched. CDR3 length equals 15 residues. Germline assignment: CDR1 MNHEY and CDR2 SVGAGI. The DNA for the CDR3 is TGTGCCAGCGGCAATGCTAGCGGGAGGTTGGAGACCCAGTACTTC. Protein sequence: CASGNASGRLETQYF.

This clonotype occurred a few times. This chain joins TRBV5-4 and TRBJ2-1, with 8 bases that match TRBD1. There are 13 residues in the CDR3. Germline V gives CDR1 SGHNT, CDR2 YYREEE (reference sequence). V dropped 3 bases and J dropped 7; count of bases not matched to a gene: 3. The CDR3 DNA reads TGTGCCAGCAGCTCCGGACAGGGTAATGAGCAGTTCTTC. Translation gives CASSSGQGNEQFF.

The chain uses TRBV7-9 and TRBJ2-1, with unresolved D. CDR1 and CDR2 (germline): SEHNR, FQNEAQ (reference sequence). With 5 bases removed from V and 6 bases from J, the gap between germline ends came to 11 bases. This CDR3 contains 13 residues. For the CDR3, the DNA is TGTGCCAGCAGCAAAGACGGACGCAATGAGCAGTTCTTC. Encoded protein: CASSKDGRNEQFF.

This chain connects TRBV7-9 to TRBJ1-2; D gene ambiguous. The CDR3 has 13 residues. V was pared by 7 bases and J by 5 bases, with 14 bases between. Germline V gene lookup returns CDR1 SEHNR and CDR2 FQNEAQ (reference sequence). For the CDR3, the DNA is TGTGCCAGCACCCCTATGCCGGTGTATGGCTACACCTTC. Its translation is CASTPMPVYGYTF.

Only a few counts were recorded for this clonotype. The gene calls are TRBV2 and TRBJ2-7; D gene uncertain. V shed 8 bases and J shed 0 bases, with 11 bases lying between them. The CDR3 is made up of 13 amino acids. CDR1 and CDR2 (germline): SNHLY, FYNNEI. The CDR3 loop is CASRSGSSYEQYF. The CDR3 DNA reads TGTGCCAGCCGCTCCGGGTCCTCCTACGAGCAGTACTTC. Variable domain in full (rest from reference TRBV2 and TRBJ2-7): EPEVTQTPSHQVTQMGQEVILRCVPISNHLYFYWYRQILGQKVEFLVSFYNNEISEKSEIFDDQFSVERPDGSNFTLKIRSTKLEDSAMYFCASRSGSSYEQYFGPGTRLTVT.

The chain recombines TRBV4-1 with TRBJ2-2; 8 nucleotides match TRBD2. Per germline, CDR1 MGHRA and CDR2 YSYEKL. The CDR3 consists of 14 residues. Trimming cost V 3 bases and J 4 bases; bases outside gene matches: 1. CDR3 nucleotides: TGCGCCAGCAGCCAGAGCGGGGGCACCGGGGAGCTGTTTTTT. Amino acid sequence: CASSQSGGTGELFF.

This rearrangement joins TRBV15 to TRBJ1-5; TRBD1 aligns across 8 bases. Germline CDR1 is LNHNV and CDR2 is YYDKDF (reference sequence). This CDR3 has 17 amino acids. V lost 1 base, J lost 3 bases, and 8 bases stayed unmatched. CDR3 sequence: CATSRGPPGGYNQPQHF. CDR3 bases: TGTGCCACCAGCAGAGGCCCTCCAGGGGGCTACAATCAGCCCCAGCATTTT.

The V call is TRBV29-1, the J call TRBJ2-1; 15 positions match TRBD2. Germline loops: CDR1 SQVTM, CDR2 ANQGSEA. The CDR3 has 15 residues. The trim removed 3 bases at V and 6 bases at J, leaving 3 bases unmatched. CDR3 residues: CSVDGTSGRSNEQFF. The CDR3 region has the DNA TGCAGCGTTGACGGGACTAGCGGGAGGAGCAATGAGCAGTTCTTC.

This rearrangement joins TRBV7-9 to TRBJ2-1, with 9 bases identical to TRBD2. Looked up from germline, CDR1 is SEHNR and CDR2 is FQNEAQ (reference sequence). J gave up 10 bases and V 0 bases, and 19 bases lay outside the gene matches. This CDR3 has 19 residues. CDR3 nucleotide sequence: TGTGCCAGCAGCTTAGCGCGTTCTAGCGGGAAATCTACTCCATACGAGCAGTTCTTC. Translating it yields CASSLARSSGKSTPYEQFF. Full variable domain (outside the CDR3, taken from reference TRBV7-9 and TRBJ2-1): DTGVSQNPRHKITKRGQNVTFRCDPISEHNRLYWYRQTLGQGPEFLTYFQNEAQLEKSRLLSDRFSAERPKGSFSTLEIQRTEQGDSAMYLCASSLARSSGKSTPYEQFFGPGTRLTVL.

This sequence joins TRBV29-1 and TRBJ2-5; D may be TRBD1 (6 bases). V lost 6 bases to trimming and J lost 0 bases, with 14 bases between them. Germline V gene data show CDR1 as SQVTM and CDR2 as ANQGSEA. The CDR3 contains 14 residues. CDR3 coding DNA: TGCAGCGTCATGGGGGCTAGGAACCAAGAGACCCAGTACTTC. It translates to CSVMGARNQETQYF.

V is TRBV2 and J is TRBJ1-2, with a weak D call TRBD1 (6 bases). CDR3 size: 15 residues. Germline V gives CDR1 SNHLY, CDR2 FYNNEI. The ends were cut back, 7 bases at V and 4 bases at J, with 19 bases in the middle. CDR3 DNA: TGTGCCAGCATCCCTGGGGGGGGCTTTAGCTATGGCTACACCTTC. Translation gives CASIPGGGFSYGYTF.

In its sample, this clonotype was seen once. The chain recombines TRBV6-5 with TRBJ1-2; 7 nucleotides align to TRBD1. Germline V gene sequence: CDR1 MNHEY, CDR2 SVGAGI. This CDR3 is 14 amino acids long. J lost 8 bases, V lost 6 bases, and 12 bases had no gene match. CDR3 sequence reads: CASSPKGQPLGYTF. The DNA of the CDR3 is TGTGCCAGCAGCCCGAAGGGACAGCCTTTGGGCTACACCTTC.

This rearrangement joins TRBV4-1 to TRBJ1-5; D possibly corresponds to TRBD1 (5 bases). Per germline, CDR1 MGHRA and CDR2 YSYEKL. The CDR3 has 15 residues. The germline V and J ends were trimmed by 0 bases and 4 bases, with 10 bases remaining between them. The CDR3: CASSQEGRSNQPQHF. CDR3 in DNA: TGCGCCAGCAGCCAAGAGGGACGGTCAAATCAGCCCCAGCATTTT.

V is TRBV14 and J is TRBJ2-7, with D maybe TRBD1 (6 bases). Germline V gene data show CDR1 as SGHDN and CDR2 as FVKESK. The V end was cut by 4 bases, the J end by 1 base, with 17 bases between. The CDR3 has 16 residues. The CDR3 here is CASSLRQGTPSYEQYF. CDR3 sequence (DNA): TGTGCCAGCAGCCTTAGGCAGGGGACACCTTCCTACGAGCAGTACTTC.

The V and J genes are TRBV20-1 and TRBJ2-7; 7 bases align to TRBD1. Trimming at V came to 5 bases and at J to 3 bases, leaving 10 bases not matched to a gene. Germline V gene sequence: CDR1 DFQATT, CDR2 SNEGSKA (reference sequence). There are 14 residues in the CDR3. The CDR3 region is CSAADRRPNYEQYF. CDR3 DNA sequence: TGCAGTGCTGCGGACAGGCGACCTAACTACGAGCAGTACTTC.

The V and J genes are TRBV19 and TRBJ1-2; D is uncertain. Deletions cut 3 bases from V and 6 bases from J, with 20 bases between. This CDR3 contains 16 residues. CDR1 is LNHDA and CDR2 is SQIVND in the germline V gene (reference sequence). CDR3 in DNA: TGTGCCAGTAGTATGCTCGGACCAGAAATCTCGAATGGCTACACCTTC. It specifies CASSMLGPEISNGYTF.

As DNA, the CDR3 is TGTGCCAGCAGCTTGGTTATACTCCGGGACGGCGGAGACACCGGGGAGCTGTTTTTT. Translating it yields CASSLVILRDGGDTGELFF. The V gene is TRBV5-6, the J gene TRBJ2-2; D may correspond to TRBD1 or TRBD2 (5 bases each). Germline lookup yields CDR1 SGHDT and CDR2 YYEEEE. The CDR3 consists of 19 residues. The V gene lost 0 bases and the J gene lost 3 bases, with 21 bases spanning the gap. The whole variable domain, remainder taken from reference TRBV5-6 and TRBJ2-2, is DAGVTQSPTHLIKTRGQQVTLRCSPKSGHDTVSWYQQALGQGPQFIFQYYEEEERQRGNFPDRFSGHQFPNYSSELNVNALLLGDSALYLCASSLVILRDGGDTGELFFGEGSRLTVL.